This TCR beta chain originates from a study of OX40 agonist ivuxolimab in advanced cancers. Study background: Dose-escalation patients' cancers were hepatocellular carcinoma, melanoma, renal cell or head and neck cancer. General observations from the study: People who partly responded at 0.1-3.0 mg/kg had some of the least clonal expansion seen. More expanded clones were seen, on average, in CD8+ T cells than in CD4+.

Using immunoSEQ multiplex PCR, the repertoire was profiled, and TCRdb retains in-frame clones only, with some absent. The table includes over 70,000 clones, approximately 90% detected once. V was cut by 5 bases and J by 4 bases, with 14 bases left in between. CDR3 length: 14 residues. CDR1 MNHEY and CDR2 SVGAGI come from the germline V gene. Notes on this clone: What it binds is not known.

This clonotype was obtained from an adult with an advanced solid tumor such as melanoma, head and neck, liver or kidney cancer. This specimen was CD4+ or CD8+ T cells sorted from blood, taken in a trial of the OX40 agonist ivuxolimab. The genes are TRBV6-5 and TRBJ1-2, with a weak D call TRBD1 (5 bases). The CDR3: CASSRGGQGYGYTF. The CDR3 nucleotides are TGTGCCAGCAGTCGCGGTGGGCAGGGCTATGGCTACACCTTC.